The present T cell receptor (beta chain) was sequenced within a study of blood T cell repertoires in COVID-19. On the study more broadly: Acute and convalescent COVID-19 specimens originated in the United States, Italy and Spain.

Enrolled through a virtual design, the participants were between roughly 18 and 89 years of age and came from roughly 22 US areas. Symptom resolution, clearance, or two negative PCRs marked the recovered donors of Cohort 3. TCRdb's table, derived via immunoSEQ multiplex PCR, lists solely in-frame clones and lacks some. The table includes 300,000 to 450,000 clones, approximately 84% detected once. The CDR3 extends over 18 amino acids. Germline lookup yields CDR1 MDHEN and CDR2 SYDVKM. V was pared by 3 bases and J by 3 bases, with 16 bases of the junction left unmatched. This rearrangement joins TRBV28 to TRBJ2-7; 8 nucleotides line up with TRBD1. This TCR came from a woman under 40 who had recovered from COVID-19. The sequenced material came from PBMCs or T cells enriched from blood (not recorded which). The CDR3 DNA sequence: TGTGCCAGCAGTTTCTCCCTCCCTTCACAGGGGGGCTTCTACGAGCAGTACTTC. Encoded protein: CASSFSLPSQGGFYEQYF.